This T cell receptor beta chain was identified during a study of T cells in Graves' hyperthyroidism and ophthalmopathy. Study-wide results and caveats: Most thyroid clonotypes expanded above 0.001 were also detected in blood. The model identified upcoming ophthalmopathy a median approximately six months ahead of onset.

As concerns this clonotype: Its antigen is as yet unknown.

Uncontrolled infections, other autoimmune diseases, pregnancy or lactation led to exclusion of patients. Diagnosing involved the use of clinical symptoms, serum thyroxine and TRAb, thyroid ultrasound and orbital computed tomography. Researchers took RNA transcripts and amplified the TCR beta CDR3 regions from them. Using the HTBI primer set, a first-round RT-PCR was run on the TCR CDR3. TCRdb recomputed calls from the multiplex PCR reads with MiXCR, one row per CDR3 protein. The sample lists fewer than 450,000 distinct CDR3 sequences, roughly 18% occurring once. Germline assignment: CDR1 SGHRS and CDR2 YFSETQ. V gave up 0 bases and J gave up 4 bases, with 16 bases separating them. This CDR3 is 16 amino acids long.

The V gene is TRBV5-1, the J gene TRBJ1-2; D may be TRBD1 (5 bases). The sample was blood. The TCR sequence derives from a man aged 18 to 29 with Graves' ophthalmopathy. The CDR3 sequence is CASSLVIAGTSYGYTF. The CDR3 coding sequence is TGCGCCAGCAGCTTGGTCATAGCAGGGACGTCCTATGGCTACACCTTC.